These 25 T cell receptor beta chains share one sample of origin, sequenced in a study of blood T cell repertoires in COVID-19. This table comes from immunoSEQ multiplex PCR, and its TCRdb copy is limited to in-frame clones, with some not included. The sample includes under 80,000 clones, roughly 86% of them seen just once. What was sequenced was peripheral blood. Receptors were obtained from a human donor in a cohort sampled during active COVID-19.

The chain employs TRBV6-1 and TRBJ1-2; 8 bases match TRBD1. Germline CDR1 MNHNS, CDR2 SASEGT. There are 16 residues in the CDR3. Trimming cost V 3 bases and J 1 base; bases outside gene matches: 7. CDR3 sequence reads: CASSDVGQGYNYGYTF. Here the CDR3 DNA reads TGTGCCAGCAGTGATGTAGGACAGGGCTATAACTATGGCTACACCTTC.

The chain links TRBV28 to TRBJ2-3, with TRBD2 matching 8 bases. Germline assignment: CDR1 MDHEN and CDR2 SYDVKM. The CDR3 consists of 19 residues. J was trimmed by 4 bases and V by 6 bases; bases with no gene match: 21. The CDR3 here is CASSYARAGESKGADTQYF. The CDR3, as DNA: TGTGCCAGCAGCTACGCCAGAGCGGGAGAGTCAAAGGGGGCAGATACGCAGTATTTT.

The chain joins TRBV18 to TRBJ2-5, with 9 nucleotides matching TRBD1. The germline V gene encodes CDR1 KGHSH and CDR2 LQKENI. The CDR3 contains 13 residues. J gave up 3 bases and V 6 bases, and 2 bases lay outside the gene matches. Here the CDR3 reads CASSWTGEETQYF. The CDR3 nucleotides are TGTGCCAGCTCGTGGACAGGGGAAGAGACCCAGTACTTC.

V and J are TRBV5-1 and TRBJ2-7; 7 nucleotides line up with TRBD1. Germline values: CDR1 SGHRS, CDR2 YFSETQ. The CDR3 consists of 14 residues. V shed 4 bases and J 1 base; nucleotides not matched to a gene: 5. The CDR3 region has the DNA TGCGCCAGCAGCCTCCCGGGACAGTCCTACGAGCAGTACTTC. This encodes CASSLPGQSYEQYF.

The V and J genes are TRBV9 and TRBJ2-1; D unclear. Germline assignment: CDR1 SGDLS and CDR2 YYNGEE. The CDR3 sequence is 12 residues long. V lost 0 bases, J lost 6 bases, and 4 bases lay in between. The CDR3 sequence: CASSVGVNEQFF. The CDR3 bases are TGTGCCAGCAGCGTAGGCGTCAATGAGCAGTTCTTC.

V gene TRBV7-6 combines with J gene TRBJ1-5; D is ambiguous. Between the trimmed V and J ends, which lost 0 bases and 1 base, there was a span of 4 bases. Per the germline V gene, CDR1 is SGHVS and CDR2 is FNYEAQ. The CDR3 covers 14 residues. The CDR3 coding sequence is TGTGCCAGCAGCTTAGCGGGCAGCAATCAGCCCCAGCATTTT. The encoded protein is CASSLAGSNQPQHF. Full variable domain (remainder filled in from reference TRBV7-6 and TRBJ1-5): GAGVSQSPRYKVTKRGQDVALRCDPISGHVSLYWYRQALGQGPEFLTYFNYEAQQDKSGLPNDRFSAERPEGSISTLTIQRTEQRDSAMYRCASSLAGSNQPQHFGDGTRLSIL.

V gene TRBV7-2 combines with J gene TRBJ2-1; the D gene is possibly TRBD1 (6 bases). Trimming cost V 4 bases and J 7 bases, with 11 bases left between them. There are 13 residues in the CDR3. Germline values: CDR1 SGHTA, CDR2 FQGNSA. Here the CDR3 reads CASSSQTGNEQFF. DNA of the CDR3: TGTGCCAGCAGCTCCCAGACAGGTAATGAGCAGTTCTTC.

The chain combines TRBV2 with TRBJ2-6; TRBD2 matches at 8 bases. The CDR3 has 18 amino acids. V was clipped by 3 bases and J by 0 bases; unmatched bases: 7. Germline lookup yields CDR1 SNHLY and CDR2 FYNNEI. The CDR3 here is CASSDRLAGFSGANVLTF. The CDR3 nucleotides read TGTGCCAGCAGTGACAGGCTAGCGGGTTTCTCTGGGGCCAACGTCCTGACTTTC.

This clone was observed a single time. The same CDR3 also results from other DNA sequences found in this sample. The V gene is TRBV18, the J gene TRBJ1-5; TRBD1 might be the D (6 bases). V was clipped by 4 bases and J by 7 bases, with 11 bases between them. The CDR3 is 13 amino acids. Germline values: CDR1 KGHSH, CDR2 LQKENI. The CDR3 loop reads CASSRGGDQPQHF. In DNA, the CDR3 is TGTGCCAGCTCACGGGGGGGCGACCAGCCCCAGCATTTT.

As for this clone: This sample also contains other DNA sequences that code for the same CDR3. This chain links TRBV7-2 with TRBJ2-7; D call uncertain. Germline CDR1 is SGHTA and CDR2 is FQGNSA. V was cut by 3 bases and J by 1 base, with 7 bases left in between. The CDR3 is 13 amino acids. CDR3 bases: TGTGCCAGCAGCTTTTCCCATTCCTACGAGCAGTACTTC. This gives the protein CASSFSHSYEQYF.

The genes are TRBV4-2 and TRBJ1-1, with D possibly TRBD1 on 6 matching bases. This CDR3 region has 16 residues. V lost 3 bases and J 4 bases, leaving 18 bases between the germline ends. The germline CDR1 and CDR2 sequences are LGHNA and YNFKEQ. The CDR3 sequence: CASSQGGYRAGTEAFF. CDR3 bases: TGTGCCAGCAGCCAGGGGGGGTACAGGGCGGGCACTGAAGCTTTCTTT.

The chain uses TRBV6-5 and TRBJ1-5; weak D call: TRBD1 (5 bases). Germline V CDR1 and CDR2: MNHEY, SVGAGI. V lost 0 bases and J 2 bases, leaving 8 bases between the germline ends. The CDR3 is 15 amino acids. CDR3 in amino acids: CASSYSWGGNQPQHF. The CDR3 DNA reads TGTGCCAGCAGTTACTCTTGGGGGGGCAATCAGCCCCAGCATTTT.

V gene TRBV18 combines with J gene TRBJ2-5; 8 nucleotides match TRBD1. This CDR3 spans 14 amino acids. Per the germline V gene, CDR1 is KGHSH and CDR2 is LQKENI. The trim removed 7 bases at V and 9 bases at J, leaving 13 bases unmatched. In DNA, the CDR3 is TGTGCCAGCTTAGTCCCGGGACAGGTACACTCCCAGTACTTC. Protein: CASLVPGQVHSQYF. Using reference TRBV18 and TRBJ2-5 for the parts outside the CDR3, the full variable domain is NAGVMQNPRHLVRRRGQEARLRCSPMKGHSHVYWYRQLPEEGLKFMVYLQKENIIDESGMPKERFSAEFPKEGPSILRIQQVVRGDSAAYFCASLVPGQVHSQYFGPGTRLLVL.

This clone was detected only once. The chain links TRBV18 to TRBJ2-1, with no clear D. Trimming pared 3 bases from V and 0 bases from J, leaving 6 bases between. The CDR3 spans 14 residues. CDR1 is KGHSH, CDR2 LQKENI, per germline. CDR3 sequence (DNA): TGTGCCAGCTCACCTGTCCACTCCTACAATGAGCAGTTCTTC. This translates into CASSPVHSYNEQFF.

The chain recombines TRBV28 with TRBJ2-7, with 9 bases matching TRBD1. From germline, CDR1 is MDHEN and CDR2 SYDVKM. V lost 4 bases to trimming and J lost 4 bases; unmatched junction nucleotides: 14. CDR3 length: 17 residues. The CDR3 nucleotides are TGTGCCAGCAGTTCGGTTGGGACAGGGTTTAGAGAGTACGAGCAGTACTTC. Amino acid sequence: CASSSVGTGFREYEQYF. The full variable domain, rest sourced from reference TRBV28 and TRBJ2-7, is DVKVTQSSRYLVKRTGEKVFLECVQDMDHENMFWYRQDPGLGLRLIYFSYDVKMKEKGDIPEGYSVSREKKERFSLILESASTNQTSMYLCASSSVGTGFREYEQYFGPGTRLTVT.

The CDR3 region has the DNA TGTGCCAGCAGTTTGACAATGAACACTGAAGCTTTCTTT. This sequence encodes CASSLTMNTEAFF. V usage is TRBV27 and J usage is TRBJ1-1; D ambiguous. The germline V and J ends were trimmed by 3 bases and 0 bases, with 5 bases remaining between them. There are 13 residues in the CDR3. Looked up from germline, CDR1 is MNHEY and CDR2 is SMNVEV (reference sequence).

The V call is TRBV10-2, the J call TRBJ1-1, with D unresolved. The CDR3 consists of 12 residues. Germline assignment: CDR1 WSHSY and CDR2 SAAADI. The V gene lost 6 bases and the J gene lost 3 bases, with 8 bases spanning the gap. For the CDR3, the DNA is TGCGCCAGCAGGAGGGCGGACACTGAAGCTTTCTTT. This encodes CASRRADTEAFF.

The chain employs TRBV7-2 and TRBJ2-2; 7 bases map to TRBD1. CDR1 and CDR2 (germline): SGHTA, FQGNSA. The CDR3 runs to 16 residues. V lost 7 bases to trimming and J lost 5 bases; unmatched junction nucleotides: 13. The CDR3 DNA reads TGTGCCAGCACTCCCAGGGGCAGGGGGTTAACCGGGGAGCTGTTTTTT. It is translated as CASTPRGRGLTGELFF.

This clone was detected a few times. V is TRBV19 and J is TRBJ2-7, with 10 nucleotides matching TRBD1. The CDR3 spans 15 residues. Germline-derived CDR1 and CDR2 are LNHDA and SQIVND (reference sequence). V lost 6 bases to trimming and J lost 4 bases; unmatched junction nucleotides: 9. CDR3 in amino acids: CASRKTGTGVYEQYF. CDR3 nucleotides: TGTGCCAGTAGGAAAACCGGGACAGGGGTTTACGAGCAGTACTTC.

J is TRBJ1-5 and V is TRBV19; TRBD1 matches 7 bases. CDR1 is LNHDA, CDR2 SQIVND, per germline (reference sequence). This CDR3 is built from 14 residues. Trimming cost V 5 bases and J 2 bases; bases outside gene matches: 3. DNA of the CDR3: TGTGCCAGTAGTGCGGGACAGCGCAATCAGCCCCAGCATTTT. It codes for CASSAGQRNQPQHF.

This clone was recorded only once. The CDR3 protein is CASSQDQGTYYGYTF. The DNA of the CDR3 is TGTGCCAGCAGCCAGGACCAGGGGACCTACTATGGCTACACCTTC. The V gene is TRBV5-8, the J gene TRBJ1-2, with D tentatively TRBD1 (6 bases). The V end lost 4 bases, the J end lost 3 bases, and 16 bases lay between the germline ends. This CDR3 has 15 amino acids. Germline V lookup: CDR1 SGHTS, CDR2 YDEGEE.

V gene TRBV3-1 (or the pseudogene TRBV3-2) combines with J gene TRBJ2-1, with 15 bases matching TRBD2. Trimming at V came to 2 bases and at J to 7 bases, leaving 9 bases not matched to a gene. The CDR3 has 18 amino acids. In germline, CDR1 is LGHDT, CDR2 YNNKEL (reference sequence). CDR3 in amino acids: CASSQRTGLAGGRNEQFF. The DNA for the CDR3 is TGTGCCAGCAGCCAAAGGACGGGACTAGCGGGAGGTCGGAATGAGCAGTTCTTC.

The J gene is TRBJ2-2, the V gene TRBV28, with D tentatively TRBD1 (6 bases). Germline V lookup: CDR1 MDHEN, CDR2 SYDVKM. This CDR3 is built from 16 residues. The ends were cut back, 7 bases at V and 0 bases at J, with 15 bases in the middle. CDR3 amino acids: CASKRDIGTNTGELFF. CDR3 nucleotides: TGTGCCAGCAAAAGGGACATCGGGACGAACACCGGGGAGCTGTTTTTT.

This chain joins TRBV9 and TRBJ2-1, with 11 bases aligning to TRBD1. Germline V CDR1 and CDR2: SGDLS, YYNGEE. V was clipped by 5 bases and J by 5 bases; unmatched bases: 3. This CDR3 has 14 residues. The CDR3: CASRGDRGNNEQFF. CDR3 bases: TGTGCCAGCAGGGGGGACAGGGGGAACAATGAGCAGTTCTTC. The full variable domain, completed using reference TRBV9 and TRBJ2-1, is DSGVTQTPKHLITATGQRVTLRCSPRSGDLSVYWYQQSLDQGLQFLIQYYNGEERAKGNILERFSAQQFPDLHSELNLSSLELGDSALYFCASRGDRGNNEQFFGPGTRLTVL.

This chain connects TRBV30 to TRBJ1-4, with 9 bases aligning to TRBD1. This CDR3 is built from 13 residues. Germline V gene data show CDR1 as GTSNPN and CDR2 as SVGIG (reference sequence). Trimming cost V 8 bases and J 7 bases; bases outside gene matches: 8. CDR3 bases: TGTGCCGCGGACAGGGGATGGAGTGAAAAACTGTTTTTT. It specifies CAADRGWSEKLFF.